The clone carrying this T cell receptor (beta chain) showed up just a few times. Its antigen remains unidentified. The data originate from a study of response to subunit inactivated influenza vaccine. General observations from the study: That few new T cells are recruited by each seasonal influenza vaccination was the authors' suggestion.

TCRdb processed the RT-PCR reads anew with MiXCR; each CDR3 protein has one entry. The table lists approximately 500,000 distinct CDR3 sequences, 10% to 15% of them singletons. This CDR3 spans 16 amino acids. The V gene end was trimmed by 4 bases and the J gene end by 5 bases; junction bases not matched to a gene: 6. Germline V gene sequence: CDR1 SGHVS, CDR2 FNYEAQ. The starting material was PBMCs from blood, obtained about 40 days after vaccination. This sequence originates from a man aged 45-60 years who received an inactivated influenza vaccine. The genes are TRBV7-6 and TRBJ2-7, with TRBD2 matching 15 bases. The CDR3 loop is CASSSGTSGRIDEQYF. CDR3 coding DNA: TGTGCCAGCAGCTCAGGGACTAGCGGGAGGATTGACGAGCAGTACTTC.